This T cell receptor (beta chain) emerged from a study of cytomegalovirus exposure and HLA in healthy donors. A single count supports this clone. V shed 2 bases, J shed 7 bases, and the junction held 1 base outside the gene matches. Germline loops: CDR1 MNHEY, CDR2 SVGAGI. The CDR3 spans 12 residues. PCR used 60 Vbeta primers and 13 Jbeta primers. Produced via immunoSEQ multiplex PCR; TCRdb's table is partial and in-frame only. The data show under 200,000 clones, roughly 85% seen once. This sequence originates from a woman aged 40 to 50 in good health and CMV-seronegative. The rearrangement uses TRBV6-5 and TRBJ1-1, with 7 bases aligning to TRBD1. Sequencing input: PBMCs. This CDR3 reads CASSYGQDEAFF. The DNA of the CDR3 is TGTGCCAGCAGTTACGGACAGGATGAAGCTTTCTTT.